Detailed here is one T cell receptor beta chain. CDR1 LGHDT and CDR2 YNNKEL come from the germline V gene (reference sequence). The ends were cut back, 1 base at V and 9 bases at J, with 10 bases in the middle. CDR3 length equals 12 residues. The data stem from a study of blood T cell repertoires in COVID-19. In the study overall: Samples taken during acute and convalescent COVID-19 were collected in the United States, Italy and Spain. T cells, B-cell-depleted T cells, or PBMCs supplied cDNA or gDNA.

In the original analysis: The assay estimated nucleated cells by amplifying reference gene primers. Profiling relied on immunoSEQ multiplex PCR, and the TCRdb table lists in-frame clones only, not all of them. V, J and clone size derive from that table, while D and trimming were established from the DNA sequence. The data show some 270,000 clones, with around 90% seen just once and 1.5% to 2% held by the top ten. Sequencing input: PBMCs or T cells enriched from blood (not recorded which). The sequence derives from a woman aged 40-49 years who had recovered from COVID-19. The J gene is TRBJ2-7, the V gene TRBV3-1 (or the pseudogene TRBV3-2); D gene unclear. The CDR3 nucleotides are TGTGCCAGCAGCCAAGTCGTTGGAGTGCAGTACTTC. Amino acid sequence: CASSQVVGVQYF.